The rows below give T cell receptor beta chains drawn from one sample of a study of T cells after yellow fever vaccination. One entry per CDR3 protein results from TCRdb running MiXCR on the 5' RACE reads. The table has a few hundred thousand distinct CDR3 sequences, 10% to 15% seen once. Source: CD4+ T cells sorted from PBMCs, taken 45 days after the yellow fever booster vaccination. Receptor source: a man in his thirties or forties who received the YFV17D yellow fever vaccine. Both conserved end residues are part of each CDR3. D genes are given only for firm matches. The size entry is marked missing in some rows and otherwise reads once, few, many or a size class.

V	D	size	J	DNA	CDR3
TRBV5-1	NA	few	TRBJ2-1	TGCGCCAGCGCCGGGACCCTGTCGTGGGGGGATGAGCAGTTCTTC	CASAGTLSWGDEQFF
TRBV6-2/TRBV6-3	TRBD1	NA	TRBJ1-5	TGTGCCAGCAGATCCCGGGACAGGGCGTATCAGCCCCAGCATTTT	CASRSRDRAYQPQHF
TRBV29-1	TRBD1	NA	TRBJ1-4	TGCAGCGTTTTCTCTCCCCGGGACAGGAAACTGTTTTTT	CSVFSPRDRKLFF
TRBV12-3/TRBV12-4	NA	NA	TRBJ2-1	TGTGCCAGCAGTTTAGGAAATTCCCAGGGGCCCTACAATGAGCAGTTCTTC	CASSLGNSQGPYNEQFF
TRBV5-1	TRBD1	NA	TRBJ2-5	TGCGCCAGCAGCCCGGGACAGGCCGAAGAGACCCAGTACTTC	CASSPGQAEETQYF
TRBV4-1	NA	few	TRBJ2-2	TGCGCCAGCAGCCAAGATAGGGGGGAGCTGTTTTTT	CASSQDRGELFF
TRBV20-1	NA	few	TRBJ2-5	TGCAGTGCTTCCATTACTAGCCGGGGAGAGACCCAGTACTTC	CSASITSRGETQYF
TRBV6-2/TRBV6-3	NA	few	TRBJ1-5	TGTGCCAGCAATCAAGGACGGCTCAATCAGCCCCAGCATTTT	CASNQGRLNQPQHF
TRBV20-1	NA	many	TRBJ2-1	TGCAGTGCTAGGGTTGGAGCAGGGGGGTACAATGAGCAGTTCTTC	CSARVGAGGYNEQFF
TRBV7-3	TRBD1	NA	TRBJ2-2	TGTGCCAGCAGCTTAGACAGGGCGGGCACCGGGGAGCTGTTTTTT	CASSLDRAGTGELFF
TRBV20-1	NA	NA	TRBJ1-6	TGCAGTGCTACCAACCGGGGGCGTAATTCACCCCTCCACTTT	CSATNRGRNSPLHF
TRBV5-1	TRBD2	few	TRBJ2-1	TGCGCCAGCAGCTCTCTAGCGGGATCTTCGAATGAGCAGTTCTTC	CASSSLAGSSNEQFF
TRBV29-1	TRBD2	NA	TRBJ2-7	TGCAGCGTGGGCCCCCCCTCTAGCGGGGCCTACGAGCAGTACTTC	CSVGPPSSGAYEQYF
TRBV7-2	TRBD1	NA	TRBJ2-7	TGTGCCAGCAGCAGCCGGGACAGTTACCAGCAGTACTTC	CASSSRDSYQQYF
TRBV9	TRBD1	NA	TRBJ1-6	TGTGCCAGCAGCGCTCTCCGGGACCGGGACAGGTGGTCACCCCTCCACTTT	CASSALRDRDRWSPLHF
TRBV18	NA	many	TRBJ2-1	TGTGCCAGCAGCCCGAGGGGCGATGAGCAGTTCTTC	CASSPRGDEQFF
TRBV30	NA	few	TRBJ2-3	TGTGCCTGGAGTAGGGCTAGTTTCACAGATACGCAGTATTTT	CAWSRASFTDTQYF
TRBV12-3/TRBV12-4	TRBD1	few	TRBJ2-5	TGTGCCAGCAGACCAAGGACAGGCCTGGGGGAGACCCAGTACTTC	CASRPRTGLGETQYF
TRBV6-1	NA	NA	TRBJ2-6	TGTGCCAGCAGTCAGGCGTACTCTGGGGCCAACGTCCTGACTTTC	CASSQAYSGANVLTF
TRBV5-1	TRBD1	once	TRBJ1-5	TGCGCCAGCAGCCCGGTAGGGGGCTGGGATCAGCCCCAGCATTTT	CASSPVGGWDQPQHF